The rows below give T cell receptor beta chains drawn from one sample of a study of cytomegalovirus exposure and HLA in healthy donors. Clones were sequenced by immunoSEQ multiplex PCR, and TCRdb holds only the in-frame ones, with some missing. The sample has 90,000 to 100,000 clones. The sample was PBMCs. Receptors were obtained from a young woman in good health and CMV-seronegative. CDR3s include the opening cysteine and the closing phenylalanine or tryptophan. Fields, in order: D gene, J gene, V gene, CDR3 DNA, CDR3 protein. A D gene is named only where the DNA matches it firmly.

d_gene: TRBD1
j_gene: TRBJ1-1
v_gene: TRBV5-8
CDR3nt: TGTGCCAGCAGCCTTAGACAGGGGTTGGCTTTCTTT
CDR3aa: CASSLRQGLAFF

d_gene: TRBD1
j_gene: TRBJ1-1
v_gene: TRBV19
CDR3nt: TGTGCCAGTACCCTTACAGGGGGCACTGAAGCTTTCTTT
CDR3aa: CASTLTGGTEAFF

d_gene: TRBD2
j_gene: TRBJ2-1
v_gene: TRBV5-1
CDR3nt: TGCGCCAGCAGCGAGAGGGACTACACGAATGAGCAGTTCTTC
CDR3aa: CASSERDYTNEQFF

d_gene: -
j_gene: TRBJ1-3
v_gene: TRBV7-2
CDR3nt: TGTGCCAGCAGCCAGGTTCCTGGAAACACCATATATTTT
CDR3aa: CASSQVPGNTIYF

d_gene: -
j_gene: TRBJ2-7
v_gene: TRBV14
CDR3nt: TGTGCCAGCAGCCCCCGGGGGCAGGGGGACTCCTACGAGCAGTACTTC
CDR3aa: CASSPRGQGDSYEQYF

d_gene: TRBD1
j_gene: TRBJ1-1
v_gene: TRBV29-1
CDR3nt: TGCAGCGTTGACAGACGGGACAGGGGAAGATCTGAAGCTTTCTTT
CDR3aa: CSVDRRDRGRSEAFF

d_gene: -
j_gene: TRBJ2-2
v_gene: TRBV2
CDR3nt: TGTGCCAGCATCTATGCCGGGGAGCTGTTTTTT
CDR3aa: CASIYAGELFF

d_gene: TRBD1
j_gene: TRBJ1-1
v_gene: TRBV7-8
CDR3nt: TGTGCCAGCAGCTTAGCGCGGACAGGGGGCAGGACGAACACTGAAGCTTTCTTT
CDR3aa: CASSLARTGGRTNTEAFF

d_gene: -
j_gene: TRBJ2-7
v_gene: TRBV11-2
CDR3nt: TGTGCCAGCAGCCCGAGACTAGTTCTCTACGAGCAGTACTTC
CDR3aa: CASSPRLVLYEQYF

d_gene: -
j_gene: TRBJ2-7
v_gene: TRBV5-4
CDR3nt: TGTGCCGCCGGAAGGGGGGGGGACTCCTACGAGCAGTACTTC
CDR3aa: CAAGRGGDSYEQYF

d_gene: -
j_gene: TRBJ1-1
v_gene: TRBV10-2
CDR3nt: TGCGCCAGCAGACGAGCAGGGATAGGTGTGCCTGACACTGAAGCTTTCTTT
CDR3aa: CASRRAGIGVPDTEAFF

d_gene: -
j_gene: TRBJ1-5
v_gene: TRBV2
CDR3nt: TGTGCCAGCACGGGTCCCGGGGTCATAGGCAATCAGCCCCAGCATTTT
CDR3aa: CASTGPGVIGNQPQHF

d_gene: TRBD2
j_gene: TRBJ2-3
v_gene: TRBV27
CDR3nt: TGTGCCAGCAGTCCCAGGATAGCGGGACGCACAGATACGCAGTATTTT
CDR3aa: CASSPRIAGRTDTQYF

d_gene: TRBD2
j_gene: TRBJ2-7
v_gene: TRBV7-6
CDR3nt: TGTGCCAGCAGCCTATCGACTAGCGGGAGTATTTCTTCGTACGAGCAGTACTTC
CDR3aa: CASSLSTSGSISSYEQYF

d_gene: TRBD1
j_gene: TRBJ2-3
v_gene: TRBV9
CDR3nt: TGTGCCAGCAGCGTATTTAACCCTAATTGGGGACAGGGGGTCCCTCGCACAGATACGCAGTATTTT
CDR3aa: CASSVFNPNWGQGVPRTDTQYF

d_gene: -
j_gene: TRBJ1-5
v_gene: TRBV5-4
CDR3nt: TGTGCCAGCAGCTGGGGGGGCGAGGGGCAGCCCCAGCATTTT
CDR3aa: CASSWGGEGQPQHF

d_gene: -
j_gene: TRBJ2-3
v_gene: TRBV2
CDR3nt: TGTGCCAGCATGGCAGGGGTTAGAGATACGCAGTATTTT
CDR3aa: CASMAGVRDTQYF

d_gene: -
j_gene: TRBJ1-1
v_gene: TRBV5-6
CDR3nt: TGTGCCAGCAGTCAAACCGGGGGGAACACTGAAGCTTTCTTT
CDR3aa: CASSQTGGNTEAFF

d_gene: -
j_gene: TRBJ2-2
v_gene: TRBV12-5
CDR3nt: TGTGCTAGTGGTTTGGTACCGGGGGGCAGGTCCACCGGGGAGCTGTTTTTT
CDR3aa: CASGLVPGGRSTGELFF

d_gene: -
j_gene: TRBJ1-1
v_gene: TRBV10-2
CDR3nt: TGCGCCAGCAGTGAGGGGGGGAGCTACACTGAAGCTTTCTTT
CDR3aa: CASSEGGSYTEAFF

d_gene: -
j_gene: TRBJ2-7
v_gene: TRBV27
CDR3nt: TGTGCCAGCAGTTCTTTCGCGTTAATCAACGAGCAGTACTTC
CDR3aa: CASSSFALINEQYF

d_gene: TRBD1
j_gene: TRBJ1-1
v_gene: TRBV27
CDR3nt: TGTGCCAGCAGTCTCACAGGGGCCTCGAACACTGAAGCTTTCTTT
CDR3aa: CASSLTGASNTEAFF